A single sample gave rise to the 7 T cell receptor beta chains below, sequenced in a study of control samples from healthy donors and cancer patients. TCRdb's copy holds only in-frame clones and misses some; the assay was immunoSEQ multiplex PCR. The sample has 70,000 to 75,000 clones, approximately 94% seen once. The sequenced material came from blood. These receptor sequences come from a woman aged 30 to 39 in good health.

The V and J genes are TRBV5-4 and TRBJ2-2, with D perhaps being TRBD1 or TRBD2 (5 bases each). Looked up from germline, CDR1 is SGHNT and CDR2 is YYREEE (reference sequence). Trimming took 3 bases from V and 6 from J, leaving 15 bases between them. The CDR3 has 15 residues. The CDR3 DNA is TGTGCCAGCAGCTCGGGGACGGCCGTCTCCGGGGAGCTGTTTTTT. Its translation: CASSSGTAVSGELFF.

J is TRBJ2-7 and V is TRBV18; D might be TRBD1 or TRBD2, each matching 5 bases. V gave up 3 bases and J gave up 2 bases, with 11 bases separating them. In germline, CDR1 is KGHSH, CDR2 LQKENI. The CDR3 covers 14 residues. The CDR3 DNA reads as TGTGCCAGCTCACCCGGGATGGGGGCCTACGAGCAGTACTTC. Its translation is CASSPGMGAYEQYF. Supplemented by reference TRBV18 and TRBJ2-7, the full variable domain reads NAGVMQNPRHLVRRRGQEARLRCSPMKGHSHVYWYRQLPEEGLKFMVYLQKENIIDESGMPKERFSAEFPKEGPSILRIQQVVRGDSAAYFCASSPGMGAYEQYFGPGTRLTVT.

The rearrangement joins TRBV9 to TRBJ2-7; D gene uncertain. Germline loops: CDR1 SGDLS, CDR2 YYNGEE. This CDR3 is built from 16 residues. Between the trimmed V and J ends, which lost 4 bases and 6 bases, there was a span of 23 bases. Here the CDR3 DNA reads TGTGCCAGCAGCCCACACCAGGCCTCCAGGCTTATCGAGCAGTACGTC. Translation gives CASSPHQASRLIEQYV.

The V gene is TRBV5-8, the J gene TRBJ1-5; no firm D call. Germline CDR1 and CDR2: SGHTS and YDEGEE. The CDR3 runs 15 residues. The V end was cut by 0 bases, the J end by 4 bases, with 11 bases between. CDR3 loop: CASSLALERNQPQHF. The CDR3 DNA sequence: TGTGCCAGCAGCTTGGCCTTAGAGAGAAATCAGCCCCAGCATTTT.

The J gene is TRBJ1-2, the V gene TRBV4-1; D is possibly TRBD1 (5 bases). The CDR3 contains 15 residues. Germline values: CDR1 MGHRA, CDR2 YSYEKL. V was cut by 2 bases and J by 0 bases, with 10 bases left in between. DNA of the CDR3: TGCGCCAGCAGCCAAAACAGAGGGGCTAACTATGGCTACACCTTC. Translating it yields CASSQNRGANYGYTF.

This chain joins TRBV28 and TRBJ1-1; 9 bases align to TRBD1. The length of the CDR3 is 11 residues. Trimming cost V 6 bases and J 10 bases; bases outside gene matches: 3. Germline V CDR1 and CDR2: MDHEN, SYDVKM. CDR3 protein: CASSLGQGAFF. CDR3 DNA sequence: TGTGCCAGCAGCCTGGGACAGGGAGCTTTCTTT.

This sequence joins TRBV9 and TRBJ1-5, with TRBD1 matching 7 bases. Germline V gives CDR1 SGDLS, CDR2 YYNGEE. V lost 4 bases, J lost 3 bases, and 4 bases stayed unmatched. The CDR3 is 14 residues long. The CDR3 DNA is TGTGCCAGCAGCTATGGACAGGACAATCAGCCCCAGCATTTT. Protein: CASSYGQDNQPQHF.